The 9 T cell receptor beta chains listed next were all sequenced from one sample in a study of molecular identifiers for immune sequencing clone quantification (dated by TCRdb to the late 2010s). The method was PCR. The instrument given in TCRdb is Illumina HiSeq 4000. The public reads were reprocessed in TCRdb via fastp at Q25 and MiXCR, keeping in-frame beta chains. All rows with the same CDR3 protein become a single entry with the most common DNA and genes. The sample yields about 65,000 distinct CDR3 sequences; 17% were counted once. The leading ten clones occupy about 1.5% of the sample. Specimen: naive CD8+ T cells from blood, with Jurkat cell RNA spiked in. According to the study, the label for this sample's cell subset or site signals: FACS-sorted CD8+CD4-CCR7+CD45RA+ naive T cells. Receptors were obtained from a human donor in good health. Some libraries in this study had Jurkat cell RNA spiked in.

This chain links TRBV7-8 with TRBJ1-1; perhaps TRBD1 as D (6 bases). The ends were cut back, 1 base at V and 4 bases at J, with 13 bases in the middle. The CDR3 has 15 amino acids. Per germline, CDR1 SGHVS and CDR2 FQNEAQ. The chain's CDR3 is CASSLVAGVTTEAFF. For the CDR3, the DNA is TGTGCCAGCAGCTTAGTGGCAGGGGTGACCACTGAAGCTTTCTTT.

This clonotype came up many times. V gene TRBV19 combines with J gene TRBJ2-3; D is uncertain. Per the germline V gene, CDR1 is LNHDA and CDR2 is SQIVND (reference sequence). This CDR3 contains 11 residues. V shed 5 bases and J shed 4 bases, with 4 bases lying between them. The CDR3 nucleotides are TGTGCCAGTAGTCCCTCAGATACGCAGTATTTT. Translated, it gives CASSPSDTQYF.

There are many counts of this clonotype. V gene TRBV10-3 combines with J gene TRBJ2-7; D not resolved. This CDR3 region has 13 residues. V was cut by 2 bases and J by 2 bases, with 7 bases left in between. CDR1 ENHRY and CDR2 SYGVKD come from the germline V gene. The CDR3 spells CAISEDPTYEQYF. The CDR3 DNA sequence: TGTGCCATCAGTGAGGACCCGACCTACGAGCAGTACTTC.

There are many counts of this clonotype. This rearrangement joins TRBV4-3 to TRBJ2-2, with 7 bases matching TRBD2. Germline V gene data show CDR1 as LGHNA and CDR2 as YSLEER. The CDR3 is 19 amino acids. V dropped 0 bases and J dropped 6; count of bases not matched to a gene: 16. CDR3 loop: CASSQDMLGGRAAAGELFF. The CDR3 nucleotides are TGCGCCAGCAGCCAAGATATGTTAGGAGGGAGGGCCGCAGCCGGGGAGCTGTTTTTT.

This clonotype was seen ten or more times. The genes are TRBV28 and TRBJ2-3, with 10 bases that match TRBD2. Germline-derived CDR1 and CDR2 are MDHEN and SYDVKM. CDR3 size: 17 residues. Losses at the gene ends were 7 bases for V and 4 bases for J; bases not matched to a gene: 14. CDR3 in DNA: TGTGCCAGCACCCTATATTCAGCGGGAGGGCCGTCAGATACGCAGTATTTT. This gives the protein CASTLYSAGGPSDTQYF. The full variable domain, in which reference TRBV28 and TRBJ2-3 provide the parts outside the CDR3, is DVKVTQSSRYLVKRTGEKVFLECVQDMDHENMFWYRQDPGLGLRLIYFSYDVKMKEKGDIPEGYSVSREKKERFSLILESASTNQTSMYLCASTLYSAGGPSDTQYFGPGTRLTVL.

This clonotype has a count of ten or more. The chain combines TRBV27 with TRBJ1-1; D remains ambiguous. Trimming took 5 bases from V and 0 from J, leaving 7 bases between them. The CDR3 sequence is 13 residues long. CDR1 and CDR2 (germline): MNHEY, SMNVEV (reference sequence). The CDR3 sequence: CASSHLLNTEAFF. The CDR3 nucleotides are TGTGCCAGCAGTCATCTATTGAACACTGAAGCTTTCTTT.

CDR3 in amino acids: CASSLWWGRNNEQFF. CDR3 nucleotide sequence: TGTGCCAGCAGCTTATGGTGGGGGCGTAACAATGAGCAGTTCTTC. The genes are TRBV7-2 and TRBJ2-1; tentatively, D is TRBD1 (6 bases). Trimming removed 2 bases at V and 5 bases at J, with 13 bases between. Germline CDR1 SGHTA, CDR2 FQGNSA. The CDR3 is made up of 15 amino acids.

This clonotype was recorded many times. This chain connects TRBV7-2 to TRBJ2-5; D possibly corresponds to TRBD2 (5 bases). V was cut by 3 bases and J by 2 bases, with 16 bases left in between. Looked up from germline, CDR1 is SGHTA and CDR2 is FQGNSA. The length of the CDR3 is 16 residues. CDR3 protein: CASSFEFGADQETQYF. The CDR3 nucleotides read TGTGCCAGCAGCTTCGAGTTTGGAGCGGATCAAGAGACCCAGTACTTC.

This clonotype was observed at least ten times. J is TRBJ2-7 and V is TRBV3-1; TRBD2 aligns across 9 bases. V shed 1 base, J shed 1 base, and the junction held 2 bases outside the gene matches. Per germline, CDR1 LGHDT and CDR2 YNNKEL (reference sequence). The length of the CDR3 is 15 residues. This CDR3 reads CASSQVAGGSYEQYF. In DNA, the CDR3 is TGTGCCAGCAGCCAAGTTGCGGGAGGGTCCTACGAGCAGTACTTC.